This T cell receptor (beta chain) was captured by sequencing in a study of T cells in Graves' hyperthyroidism and ophthalmopathy (dated by TCRdb to the late 2010s). Concerning the study at large: Peripheral blood samples were taken at the time of initial diagnosis, prior to any treatment. Prospective prediction of ophthalmopathy was tested in an independent validation cohort consisting of about 20 hyperthyroidism patients and approximately 16 patients who later progressed to ophthalmopathy. The approximately 95 discovery patients were divided at random into training and test sets in a 7:3 ratio. According to the paper, TCR Vbeta CDR3 sequencing was carried out on over 130 peripheral blood samples, which came from around 43 ophthalmopathy, approximately 78 hyperthyroidism and roughly 17 progressor patients. Thyroid tissue and blood T-cell repertoires from several Graves' hyperthyroidism patients were also compared in the study. To identify distinguishing TCR V-J signatures, a discovery cohort of about 95 patients was used, comprising under 45 with Graves' ophthalmopathy and approximately 57 with stable Graves' hyperthyroidism. After sampling, hyperthyroidism patients received methimazole starting at 30 mg daily, and ophthalmopathy patients received high-dose intravenous methylprednisolone.

Graves' hyperthyroidism was defined as stable when no progression to ophthalmopathy occurred over 18 months of follow-up. The hyperthyroidism patients were between 18 and 65 years old and newly diagnosed, with a disease duration of less than 2 months. Exclusion was applied to patients with uncontrolled infections, other autoimmune diseases, pregnancy or lactation. Diagnoses were based on clinical symptoms, serum thyroxine and TRAb, thyroid ultrasound and orbital computed tomography. PBMCs were isolated from 7.5 to 10 ml of fresh peripheral blood by Ficoll-Paque density gradient centrifugation. Total RNA was extracted using Trizol reagent, and RNA quality was assessed on an Agilent 2100 Bioanalyzer. General findings and caveats noted by the study authors: No statistical method was used to fix the sample size in advance, and group allocation was not hidden from the investigators. A 13 V-J signature model separated ophthalmopathy from stable hyperthyroidism, with nearly 90% sensitivity and around 84% specificity in cross-validation and 80%/75% in testing. Most expanded thyroid clonotypes (frequency above 0.001) were also detected in blood, suggesting blood repertoires may reflect thyroid immune responses. In validation, the model predicted progression to ophthalmopathy with roughly 70% sensitivity and over 72% specificity, a median of about six months before onset.

The CDR3 runs 15 residues from the cysteine to the phenylalanine. Only the CDR3 DNA is retained, 45 bases long and in frame from the first base. The CDR1 and CDR2 encoded by the germline V gene (reference sequence) are MNHEY and SMNVEV. The germline ends are 14 bases apart after V is trimmed by 3 bases and J by 3 bases. This clonotype was picked up many times. The target of this receptor is not known. Base qualities are not provided; no much larger clone lies one nucleotide away. The TCR beta CDR3 regions were amplified from RNA transcripts. The first round of RT-PCR for the TCR CDR3 was performed with the HTBI primer set and the Qiagen OneStep RT-PCR kit. Libraries were constructed in a second round of multiplex PCR, after which size selection and purification were performed. Paired-end sequencing of the libraries was performed with 100 bp reads on an Illumina HiSeq2000. Regarding the original processing steps: Raw data were processed with SOAPnuke, discarding reads with adapters, uncalled bases, mean Phred below 15, or no exact constant-primer or identifier match. High-quality paired reads were merged using COPE v1.2.5, and each unique nucleotide sequence was defined as a clonotype. MiTCR v1.1 was used to align the clonotypes against IMGT TRBV, TRBD and TRBJ reference segments. Analysis was restricted to V-J combinations with a frequency above 0.0001, which covered about 99% of repertoires. The TCS score was defined as the ratio of F50 (clonal expansion) to E x V (chaos), calculated using BLOSUM62-based TCRdist between CDR3 peptides within each V-J. Welch's t-statistics and random forest reduced fewer than 600 V-J features to 13, which were used in a naive Bayes classifier (R e1071). TCRdb's own reprocessing of the public reads used fastp at Q25 and MiXCR and kept productive beta chains. Each CDR3 protein appears once, grouped with its most common genes and DNA. These V and J calls are TCRdb output, not the study's own analysis. Counted in this sample were some 460,000 distinct CDR3 sequences; around 14% of them appeared once. The top ten clonotypes cover just under 8% of the sample.

The source material was blood. This chain is built from TRBV27 and TRBJ1-2, with TRBD1 perhaps the D gene, on 5 matching bases. The receptor's source is a woman younger than 35 with Graves' hyperthyroidism. The base sequence is TGTGCCAGCAGTTTGTTGCCAGGGAGTGACTATGGCTACACCTTC. Translated, this gives CASSLLPGSDYGYTF.